This TCR beta chain was identified in a study of blood T cell repertoires in COVID-19 (TCRdb year 2020). Looking at the study overall: Collaborator samples came from the United States, Italy and Spain and covered acute and convalescent phases of COVID-19. The material from the prospective study consisted of cDNA or gDNA derived from T cells, B-cell-depleted T cells, or PBMCs. Deeply sampled blood TCRbeta repertoires from subjects exposed to, actively infected with, or recovered from COVID-19 were included in the dataset. A freely available public database, intended as a resource for researchers studying the immune response to SARS-CoV-2, is where the repertoires were released. Samples were obtained from the ongoing ImmuneRACE study (first 160 participants) and from 1,254 subjects provided by 6 global collaborators. The sample metadata nearly always contained a de-identified subject ID, COVID-19 status, age in years and sex. Where HLA class I and class II types were available, the types were taken from metadata supplied by the sample provider, not from assay-based typing. General findings and caveats noted by the study authors: The amount of clinical and demographic metadata varied by source and participant and was provided uncurated.

Notes on this clone: Its specific antigen is unknown. There are no base qualities to consult, and no much larger clone falls within one base.

The collaborating institutions used their own protocols to collect whole blood in K2EDTA tubes. For TCRbeta analysis, collaborators shipped samples in one of three forms: frozen whole blood, isolated PBMCs, or DNA extracted from either of those sample types. Here V drops 3 bases and J drops 0 bases, and the junction holds 3 bases not matched to any gene. The CDR1 and CDR2 encoded by the germline V gene (reference sequence) are SEHNR and FQNEAQ. From the cysteine up to the phenylalanine, the CDR3 has a length of 15 residues. Left in the record is the CDR3 DNA by itself, 45 bases read in frame from the first base. TCRbeta CDR3 regions were amplified from genomic DNA by means of the immunoSEQ Assay, a bias-controlled multiplex PCR. Turning to the authors' computational methods: Within the assay, amplification of reference gene primers was used to estimate how many nucleated cells each sample contained. To quantify the absolute abundance of each unique TCRbeta CDR3 rearrangement, sequence reads were collapsed and filtered. For each sample, productive Simpson clonality was calculated as the square root of Simpson's diversity index across productive rearrangements. Entries here come from immuneACCESS through TCRdb and include only in-frame sequences with V and J called. Some clones fail to appear in such tables; in the studies checked, an unresolved V gene covers under half of the shortfall, and the cause of the remainder is unknown. The DNA gave D and trimming, while V, J and clone size come from that table. Present in this sample are about 65,000 clones, about 93% of which were seen just once. Clones ranked in the top ten supply approximately 2.9% of the sample.

Sequencing used peripheral blood. This TCR was sampled from a man between 65 and 79 years old with active COVID-19. Rearrangement joined TRBV7-9 to TRBJ1-2; 8 nucleotides in the junction match TRBD1. The nucleotides are TGTGCCAGCAGCTTGGCGGACAGGGCTAACTATGGCTACACCTTC. This translates into CASSLADRANYGYTF.